These 18 T cell receptor beta chains were sequenced from one sample in a study of T cells in Graves' hyperthyroidism and ophthalmopathy. TCR beta CDR3 regions were amplified from RNA transcripts. TCR CDR3 regions were first amplified by RT-PCR with HTBI primers. TCRdb fed the multiplex PCR reads into MiXCR, producing one record per CDR3 protein. This repertoire shows approximately 490,000 distinct CDR3 sequences, approximately 22% found once; its top ten account for under 55%. Sequenced material: blood. The receptors stem from a woman aged 65 to 85 with Graves' ophthalmopathy.

V and J are TRBV24-1 and TRBJ2-7, with D possibly called TRBD1 or TRBD2 (5 bases each). Trimming cost V 4 bases and J 2 bases, with 11 bases left between them. Germline-derived CDR1 and CDR2 are KGHDR and SFDVKD. The length of the CDR3 is 14 residues. The CDR3 loop is CATSEGDVPYEQYF. DNA of the CDR3: TGTGCCACCAGTGAGGGGGACGTCCCCTACGAGCAGTACTTC.

The J gene is TRBJ2-1, the V gene TRBV19; 7 nucleotides line up with TRBD1. There are 15 residues in the CDR3. Germline assignment: CDR1 LNHDA and CDR2 SQIVND (reference sequence). After removal of 8 bases from V and 0 bases from J, the junction contained 7 bases not matched to a gene. CDR3 loop: CASREGGSSYNEQFF. CDR3 bases: TGTGCCAGTCGGGAAGGGGGCAGCTCCTACAATGAGCAGTTCTTC. The entire variable domain, with the rest obtained from reference TRBV19 and TRBJ2-1, is as follows: DGGITQSPKYLFRKEGQNVTLSCEQNLNHDAMYWYRQDPGQGLRLIYYSQIVNDFQKGDIAEGYSVSREKKESFPLTVTSAQKNPTAFYLCASREGGSSYNEQFFGPGTRLTVL.

In this sample, this clonotype turned up a few times. This chain connects TRBV6-2 or TRBV6-3 to TRBJ1-5; no firm D call. The CDR3 is 14 residues long. Germline V gene data show CDR1 as MNHEY and CDR2 as SVGEGT. V was pared by 4 bases and J by 4 bases, with 11 bases between. Written as DNA, the CDR3 is TGTGCCAGCAGTTTCCGGGGAGCTAATCAGCCCCAGCATTTT. This sequence encodes CASSFRGANQPQHF.

The gene calls are TRBV20-1 and TRBJ1-1; no clear D. CDR3 length equals 16 residues. The V and J ends lost 0 bases and 2 bases respectively, with 16 bases between them. Germline lookup yields CDR1 DFQATT and CDR2 SNEGSKA (reference sequence). CDR3 sequence reads: CSAREALGFPNTEAFF. The CDR3, as DNA: TGCAGTGCTAGAGAGGCATTAGGTTTCCCAAACACTGAAGCTTTCTTT.

In this sample, this clonotype turned up a few times. The chain recombines TRBV20-1 with TRBJ2-4; the match to TRBD1 covers 8 bases. The V gene end was trimmed by 3 bases and the J gene end by 8 bases; junction bases not matched to a gene: 3. The CDR3 totals 12 residues. Germline V gene data show CDR1 as DFQATT and CDR2 as SNEGSKA (reference sequence). The CDR3 protein is CSASDRGHIQYF. The CDR3 DNA is TGCAGTGCTAGCGACAGGGGTCACATTCAGTACTTC.

This clonotype came up a few times. The chain is built from TRBV2 and TRBJ2-2; 7 bases fit TRBD2. The CDR3 is 16 residues long. V gave up 6 bases and J gave up 2 bases; unmatched junction bases: 9. Germline V gene lookup returns CDR1 SNHLY and CDR2 FYNNEI. CDR3 protein: CASRATSASNTGELFF. The CDR3 nucleotides read TGTGCCAGCAGGGCAACTAGCGCAAGCAACACCGGGGAGCTGTTTTTT.

With regard to this clonotype: A junction boundary mismatches the germline segment, possibly from a read error. The CDR3 DNA is TGTGCCAGCAGCTTAGGGCATCCACCCCACCACTTT. As protein: CASSLGHPPHHF. This chain joins TRBV7-2 and TRBJ1-6; D remains unclear. CDR3 length equals 12 residues. Germline loops: CDR1 SGHTA, CDR2 FQGNSA.

Concerning this clonotype: A much larger clone differs by one base, so this may be a read error. The chain carries TRBV30 and TRBJ1-5; D remains unclear. Germline V lookup: CDR1 GTSNPN, CDR2 SVGIG (reference sequence). The CDR3 extends over 13 amino acids. V was pared by 2 bases and J by 7 bases, with 12 bases between. The DNA for the CDR3 is TGTGCCTGGAGTCCCACCGGGCCCCAGCCCCAGCATTTT. Its translation: CAWSPTGPQPQHF.

The V gene is TRBV28, the J gene TRBJ2-7; perhaps TRBD2 as D (6 bases). The CDR3 has 14 amino acids. Germline CDR1 MDHEN, CDR2 SYDVKM. The germline V and J ends were trimmed by 3 bases and 6 bases, with 15 bases remaining between them. CDR3 coding DNA: TGTGCCAGCAGTTTGGGACTGCACCCAATCGAGCAGTACTTC. Amino acid sequence: CASSLGLHPIEQYF.

Ten or more counts support this clonotype. This sequence joins TRBV28 and TRBJ1-4, with D hard to call. Germline CDR1 reads MDHEN; CDR2 reads SYDVKM. This CDR3 contains 13 residues. V dropped 5 bases and J dropped 8 bases, with 12 bases sitting between them. The CDR3 bases are TGTGCCAGCAGTCCTTCCGGCCGCGAAAAACTGTTTTTT. Its translation is CASSPSGREKLFF.

This clonotype was seen repeatedly, ten times or more. The chain has TRBV7-2 and TRBJ2-2; TRBD1 aligns across 8 bases. Trimming cost V 2 bases and J 6 bases; bases outside gene matches: 5. Germline loops: CDR1 SGHTA, CDR2 FQGNSA. CDR3 length: 15 amino acids. CDR3 nucleotide sequence: TGTGCCAGCAGCTTACGGACAGGGAAGGCCGGGGAGCTGTTTTTT. Its protein is CASSLRTGKAGELFF.

This chain uses TRBV9 with TRBJ1-1; TRBD1 agrees at 7 bases. CDR1 and CDR2 from the germline V gene are SGDLS and YYNGEE. The CDR3 runs 16 residues. Germline trimming cut 0 bases from V and 4 bases from J; bases unmatched to any gene: 9. In DNA, the CDR3 is TGTGCCAGCAGCGTAGGGCAGGGGGGGACTACCACTGAAGCTTTCTTT. Amino acids: CASSVGQGGTTTEAFF.

Ten or more counts support this clonotype. This chain connects TRBV2 to TRBJ2-7; D possibly uses TRBD1 or TRBD2 (5 bases each). This CDR3 comprises 14 residues. Germline V gives CDR1 SNHLY, CDR2 FYNNEI. Between the trimmed V and J ends, which lost 4 bases and 2 bases, there was a span of 12 bases. Written as DNA, the CDR3 is TGTGCCAGCAGTGGAGGGGTACTAACCTACGAGCAGTACTTC. This translates into CASSGGVLTYEQYF.

The table lists this clonotype with a few counts. The chain employs TRBV7-8 and TRBJ2-3; TRBD2 aligns across 7 bases. V lost 6 bases to trimming and J lost 7 bases; unmatched junction nucleotides: 7. Germline loops: CDR1 SGHVS, CDR2 FQNEAQ. The CDR3 contains 13 residues. The CDR3 loop is CASSAGVSYTQYF. The CDR3 DNA is TGTGCCAGCAGTGCGGGAGTCTCTTATACGCAGTATTTT.

This clonotype was recorded at least ten times. The V gene is TRBV28, the J gene TRBJ2-5; a weak D match, TRBD2 (5 bases). The CDR3 is 13 amino acids. V lost 7 bases and J lost 6, with 15 bases in between. The germline V gene has CDR1 MDHEN and CDR2 SYDVKM. The CDR3 bases are TGTGCCAGCAATCCTGGTCGGGGTCAGACCCAGTACTTC. This gives the protein CASNPGRGQTQYF.

The table lists this clonotype with a few counts. V is TRBV18 and J is TRBJ1-1; D not resolved. The V and J ends lost 2 bases and 6 bases respectively, with 7 bases between them. CDR1 and CDR2 from the germline V gene are KGHSH and LQKENI. The CDR3 contains 12 residues. CDR3 loop: CASSPAGAEAFF. CDR3 nucleotides: TGTGCCAGCTCACCAGCCGGGGCTGAAGCTTTCTTT.

The genes are TRBV7-2 and TRBJ2-3; 10 bases match TRBD2. With 2 bases clipped from V and 4 bases from J, the junction kept 12 bases outside the gene matches. This CDR3 spans 18 amino acids. Germline CDR1 is SGHTA and CDR2 is FQGNSA. The CDR3 region is CASSLKAGGKPGADTQYF. CDR3 nucleotides: TGTGCCAGCAGCTTAAAAGCGGGAGGGAAACCTGGGGCAGATACGCAGTATTTT.

This clonotype was found many times. The V call is TRBV6-2 or TRBV6-3, the J call TRBJ2-5; D gene uncertain. This CDR3 is built from 12 residues. The germline CDR1 and CDR2 sequences are MNHEY and SVGEGT. V was pared by 2 bases and J by 5 bases, with 6 bases between. Written as DNA, the CDR3 is TGTGCCAGCAGTTACCCGGAGGAGACCCAGTACTTC. It encodes CASSYPEETQYF.